The 15 T cell receptor beta chains presented below share a single source sample, sequenced in a study of blood T cell repertoires in COVID-19. Sequencing was performed with immunoSEQ multiplex PCR; in TCRdb, only in-frame clones are kept and a portion is missing. The sample shows roughly 280,000 clones, about 88% of them seen only once. The sequencing sample was made of peripheral blood. The source of these receptors is a man younger than 30 with active or convalescent COVID-19.

This chain connects TRBV2 to TRBJ2-2; 10 bases align to TRBD2. Germline assignment: CDR1 SNHLY and CDR2 FYNNEI. The V gene end was trimmed by 7 bases and the J gene end by 6 bases; junction bases not matched to a gene: 11. This CDR3 is 16 amino acids long. CDR3 DNA: TGTGCCAGCAAGAAAAGCGGGAGGGTAGGGTCCGGGGAGCTGTTTTTT. Translation: CASKKSGRVGSGELFF.

The chain employs TRBV4-1 and TRBJ1-2, with TRBD1 as a possible D gene (5 bases). Trimming stripped 0 bases from V and 4 bases from J, with 12 bases between. This CDR3 spans 15 amino acids. The germline V gene encodes CDR1 MGHRA and CDR2 YSYEKL. CDR3 residues: CASSQERQTLYGYTF. The CDR3 DNA reads TGCGCCAGCAGCCAAGAAAGACAGACCCTCTATGGCTACACCTTC.

This CDR3 is CASSLGGVSNQPQHF. The CDR3 nucleotides read TGTGCCAGCAGCTTGGGAGGGGTTAGCAATCAGCCCCAGCATTTT. The chain uses TRBV7-9 and TRBJ1-5; D possibly corresponds to TRBD1 (5 bases). CDR1 and CDR2 from the germline V gene are SEHNR and FQNEAQ (reference sequence). The CDR3 consists of 15 residues. V lost 3 bases to trimming and J lost 0 bases, with 9 bases between them.

The chain combines TRBV9 with TRBJ2-2, with D tentatively TRBD1 (5 bases). CDR3 size: 16 residues. The germline V gene encodes CDR1 SGDLS and CDR2 YYNGEE. Trimming shortened V by 0 bases and J by 4 bases, and 13 bases separated the two germline ends. The CDR3 sequence: CASSVAIKRGTGELFF. CDR3 in DNA: TGTGCCAGCAGCGTAGCGATCAAAAGGGGCACCGGGGAGCTGTTTTTT. The full variable domain, completed using reference TRBV9 and TRBJ2-2, is DSGVTQTPKHLITATGQRVTLRCSPRSGDLSVYWYQQSLDQGLQFLIQYYNGEERAKGNILERFSAQQFPDLHSELNLSSLELGDSALYFCASSVAIKRGTGELFFGEGSRLTVL.

The chain uses TRBV7-6 and TRBJ2-5, with D maybe TRBD2 (7 bases). Trimming shortened V by 8 bases and J by 2 bases, and 9 bases separated the two germline ends. The CDR3 spans 12 residues. CDR1 is SGHVS and CDR2 is FNYEAQ in the germline V gene. CDR3 DNA sequence: TGTGCCAGCCGGGGGGCTCAAGAGACCCAGTACTTC. As protein: CASRGAQETQYF.

The J gene is TRBJ1-6, the V gene TRBV14; the D gene is possibly TRBD1 (5 bases). Germline-derived CDR1 and CDR2 are SGHDN and FVKESK. V was trimmed by 4 bases and J by 9 bases, leaving 10 bases between them. The CDR3 consists of 13 residues. Here the CDR3 DNA reads TGTGCCAGCAGCCTAGGACAAATTTCACCCCTCCACTTT. Protein sequence: CASSLGQISPLHF.

V and J are TRBV7-9 and TRBJ1-1; D call uncertain. With 5 bases removed from V and 1 base from J, the gap between germline ends came to 14 bases. Germline values: CDR1 SEHNR, CDR2 FQNEAQ (reference sequence). This CDR3 comprises 15 residues. CDR3 sequence: CASSPLSTSNTEAFF. CDR3 DNA sequence: TGTGCCAGCAGCCCTCTAAGTACGTCGAACACTGAAGCTTTCTTT.

The chain couples TRBV1 to TRBJ2-1; the tabulated D call, TRBD1, remains unverified against the DNA. TRBV1 is tagged as a pseudogene. CDR3 size: 13 residues. The CDR3: CTSSQASVDEQFF. CDR3 nucleotides: TGCACCAGCAGCCAGGCCTCCGTCGATGAGCAGTTCTTC.

The chain carries TRBV12-3 or TRBV12-4 and TRBJ1-5; maybe TRBD1 (5 bases). The V gene lost 6 bases and the J gene lost 5 bases, with 11 bases spanning the gap. CDR3 length: 13 residues. The CDR3 protein is CASSLTVHQPQHF. CDR3 coding DNA: TGTGCCAGCAGCTTGACAGTACATCAGCCCCAGCATTTT.

This sequence joins TRBV28 and TRBJ1-1; D call uncertain. Between the trimmed V and J ends, which lost 4 bases and 5 bases, there was a span of 14 bases. The CDR3 contains 14 residues. CDR1 and CDR2 from the germline V gene are MDHEN and SYDVKM. The CDR3 DNA is TGTGCCAGCAGTTCCTCCGGGGTACGGACTGAAGCTTTCTTT. Translation gives CASSSSGVRTEAFF.

The chain combines TRBV6-2 or TRBV6-3 with TRBJ2-7; no firm D call. V gave up 2 bases and J gave up 1 base, with 6 bases separating them. This CDR3 has 13 residues. Germline CDR1 and CDR2: MNHEY and SVGEGT. In nucleotides, the CDR3 is TGTGCCAGCAGTTACCTATGGTCCTACGAGCAGTACTTC. Residues: CASSYLWSYEQYF.

The chain uses TRBV11-3 and TRBJ2-1, with TRBD1 matching 9 bases. J gave up 8 bases and V 0 bases, and 5 bases lay outside the gene matches. CDR1 SGHNT and CDR2 YENEEA come from the germline V gene. There are 15 residues in the CDR3. The DNA for the CDR3 is TGTGCCAGCAGCTTAGAACAGGGGGCGCAACATGAGCAGTTCTTC. The encoded protein is CASSLEQGAQHEQFF.

As for this clone: Its ends do not fully match the called genes, so a read error is possible. The V call is TRBV10-3, the J call TRBJ2-7; the match to TRBD1 covers 7 bases. The CDR3 is 12 residues long. The germline V gene encodes CDR1 ENHRY and CDR2 SYGVKD. This CDR3 reads CAISESRGRTTF. The CDR3 nucleotides read TGTGCCATCAGTGAGTCTAGGGGGCGGACCACCTTC.

In nucleotides, the CDR3 is TGTGCCACCTTCGACATCAACACTGAAGCTTTCTTT. Translating gives CATFDINTEAFF. The V gene is TRBV27, the J gene TRBJ1-1; D remains ambiguous. V was shortened by 10 bases and J by 2 bases, with 11 bases between the two germline ends. Germline CDR1 is MNHEY and CDR2 is SMNVEV (reference sequence). The length of the CDR3 is 12 residues.

The V and J genes are TRBV9 and TRBJ1-4; D gene uncertain. V lost 0 bases and J lost 2, with 14 bases in between. Germline CDR1 SGDLS, CDR2 YYNGEE. The CDR3 has 17 residues. CDR3 sequence: CASSVAAGRSTNEKLFF. The CDR3 nucleotides read TGTGCCAGCAGCGTAGCGGCGGGTAGGTCGACTAATGAAAAACTGTTTTTT.